This is a list of T cell receptor beta chains from one sample in a study of T cell responses to AZD1222 COVID-19 vaccine. Method: immunoSEQ multiplex PCR; TCRdb's copy keeps in-frame clones and lacks some. The sample has some 140,000 clones, around 93% seen once. This material consisted of peripheral blood, taken on day 0 of AZD1222 vaccination. All receptors come from an adult in good health. Both conserved end residues are part of each CDR3. D genes are given only for firm matches. A row's size may be missing; if present it is once, few, many or a size class.

d_call: -; j_call: TRBJ1-5; clone_size: -; v_call: TRBV19; cdr3_nt: TGTGCCAGTAGGATGGGGGGGCGCTTTAGCAATCAGCCCCAGCATTTT; cdr3_aa: CASRMGGRFSNQPQHF
d_call: TRBD1; j_call: TRBJ1-6; clone_size: -; v_call: TRBV7-2; cdr3_nt: TGTGCCAGCAGCAAGCGACAGGGGGTAGCTGATTCACCCCTCCACTTT; cdr3_aa: CASSKRQGVADSPLHF
d_call: TRBD2; j_call: TRBJ2-7; clone_size: -; v_call: TRBV10-3; cdr3_nt: TGTGCCATCAGCACCTCCTACGCGGGAGGCTACGAGCAGTACTTC; cdr3_aa: CAISTSYAGGYEQYF
d_call: -; j_call: TRBJ1-2; clone_size: -; v_call: TRBV5-1; cdr3_nt: TGCGCCAGCAGTTCTGCGGGGCCTGGCTACACCTTC; cdr3_aa: CASSSAGPGYTF
d_call: -; j_call: TRBJ2-7; clone_size: -; v_call: TRBV11-2; cdr3_nt: TGTGCCAGCAGCTTCAACAGGGCTCCGGTAGAGCAGTACTTC; cdr3_aa: CASSFNRAPVEQYF
d_call: -; j_call: TRBJ2-4; clone_size: -; v_call: TRBV4-1; cdr3_nt: TGCGCCAGCAGCCAAGGGGCCACTCGAGCCAAAAACATTCAGTACTTC; cdr3_aa: CASSQGATRAKNIQYF
d_call: -; j_call: TRBJ1-3; clone_size: -; v_call: TRBV12-5; cdr3_nt: TGTGCTAGTGGCAATGGGTGGGGAAACACCATATATTTT; cdr3_aa: CASGNGWGNTIYF
d_call: -; j_call: TRBJ2-1; clone_size: -; v_call: TRBV6-5; cdr3_nt: TGTGCCAGCAGTCGGCGGGACCATGAGCAGTTCTTC; cdr3_aa: CASSRRDHEQFF
d_call: TRBD2; j_call: TRBJ2-7; clone_size: few; v_call: TRBV15; cdr3_nt: TGTGCCACCAGCAGGCAGGCACTAGCGGGGCCCTACGAGCAGTACTTC; cdr3_aa: CATSRQALAGPYEQYF
d_call: -; j_call: TRBJ1-5; clone_size: -; v_call: TRBV2; cdr3_nt: TGTGCCAGCAAAGTTCGGGGGGACCAGCCCCAGCATTTT; cdr3_aa: CASKVRGDQPQHF
d_call: -; j_call: TRBJ1-2; clone_size: -; v_call: TRBV10-3; cdr3_nt: TGTGCCATCAGTGACAGGGCGGACGGCTACACCTTC; cdr3_aa: CAISDRADGYTF
d_call: -; j_call: TRBJ1-1; clone_size: -; v_call: TRBV19; cdr3_nt: TGTGCCAGGCTACAACGTGAAGCTTTCTTT; cdr3_aa: CARLQREAFF
d_call: TRBD2; j_call: TRBJ2-2; clone_size: -; v_call: TRBV6-1; cdr3_nt: TGTGCCAGCAGTGAACCGCAGGCGGGAGCAAACACCGGGGAGCTGTTTTTT; cdr3_aa: CASSEPQAGANTGELFF
d_call: -; j_call: TRBJ1-2; clone_size: -; v_call: TRBV11-2; cdr3_nt: TGTGCCAGCAGCTTCTTTGGCCGTATCAGTTACACCTTC; cdr3_aa: CASSFFGRISYTF
d_call: TRBD2; j_call: TRBJ2-3; clone_size: -; v_call: TRBV4-2; cdr3_nt: TGTGCCAGCAGCCCCGAAGAGTGGGGGGGTGCCACAGATACGCAGTATTTT; cdr3_aa: CASSPEEWGGATDTQYF
d_call: -; j_call: TRBJ1-2; clone_size: -; v_call: TRBV28; cdr3_nt: TGTGCCAGCAGTTTAGAGAGGCATGGCTACACCTTC; cdr3_aa: CASSLERHGYTF
d_call: -; j_call: TRBJ2-5; clone_size: -; v_call: TRBV4-1; cdr3_nt: TGCGCCAGCAGCCAAGATCCGCAGACCCAGTACTTC; cdr3_aa: CASSQDPQTQYF
d_call: -; j_call: TRBJ2-7; clone_size: -; v_call: TRBV4-3; cdr3_nt: TGCGCCAGCAGCCAAGAGTTCGTGGCCGCCTTTCTGAAGCAGTACTTC; cdr3_aa: CASSQEFVAAFLKQYF
d_call: -; j_call: TRBJ2-1; clone_size: -; v_call: TRBV19; cdr3_nt: TGTGCCAGTAGTATCCGACCCTTCTCGCAGAGCTCCTACAATGAGCAGTTCTTC; cdr3_aa: CASSIRPFSQSSYNEQFF
d_call: -; j_call: TRBJ2-1; clone_size: -; v_call: TRBV28; cdr3_nt: TGTGCCATCACCCGGGGCTACAATGAGCAGTTCTTC; cdr3_aa: CAITRGYNEQFF
d_call: -; j_call: TRBJ2-3; clone_size: -; v_call: TRBV5-1; cdr3_nt: TGCGCCAGCAAGGACAACACAGATACGCAGTATTTT; cdr3_aa: CASKDNTDTQYF
d_call: -; j_call: TRBJ2-2; clone_size: once; v_call: TRBV24-1; cdr3_nt: TGTGCCACCAGTGTCCCTCCAGGGGCCCCGAACACCGGGGAGCTGTTTTTT; cdr3_aa: CATSVPPGAPNTGELFF
d_call: -; j_call: TRBJ1-2; clone_size: -; v_call: TRBV7-4; cdr3_nt: TGTGCCAGCAGCTGGCTTCAGACCATCTATGGCTACACCTTC; cdr3_aa: CASSWLQTIYGYTF
d_call: TRBD1; j_call: TRBJ2-3; clone_size: -; v_call: TRBV3-1/TRBV3-2; cdr3_nt: TGTGCCAGCAGCCCTCACCCGGGACAGGGTACAGATACGCAGTATTTT; cdr3_aa: CASSPHPGQGTDTQYF
d_call: TRBD1; j_call: TRBJ1-2; clone_size: -; v_call: TRBV6-5; cdr3_nt: TGTGCTTTGGGTGGACAGGGGTACTATGGCTACACCTTC; cdr3_aa: CALGGQGYYGYTF
d_call: -; j_call: TRBJ2-7; clone_size: -; v_call: TRBV4-3; cdr3_nt: TGCGCCAGCAGCCAAGAATCCGGGGGGCCTTCCTACGAGCAGTACTTC; cdr3_aa: CASSQESGGPSYEQYF
d_call: TRBD2; j_call: TRBJ2-7; clone_size: once; v_call: TRBV6-4; cdr3_nt: TGTGCCAGCAGTGACTCAGTCTGGGCTAGCGGGGGGGCGGACGAGCAGTACTTC; cdr3_aa: CASSDSVWASGGADEQYF
d_call: -; j_call: TRBJ1-2; clone_size: -; v_call: TRBV5-4; cdr3_nt: TGTGCCAGCAGCTTTTCCGGAGGGGTCGGGGGCTACACCTTC; cdr3_aa: CASSFSGGVGGYTF
d_call: -; j_call: TRBJ1-5; clone_size: once; v_call: TRBV2; cdr3_nt: TGTGCCAGCAGTGAAAGCCCTACGGCGAGCCAGCCCCAGCATTTT; cdr3_aa: CASSESPTASQPQHF
d_call: -; j_call: TRBJ1-5; clone_size: few; v_call: TRBV21-1; cdr3_nt: TGTGCCAGCAGCAAAGCCGGGGACAGGGCCGATCAGCCCCAGCATTTT; cdr3_aa: CASSKAGDRADQPQHF
d_call: -; j_call: TRBJ2-5; clone_size: -; v_call: TRBV7-8; cdr3_nt: TGTGCCAGCAGGGAACGAGAGACCCAGTACTTC; cdr3_aa: CASRERETQYF
d_call: -; j_call: TRBJ2-1; clone_size: -; v_call: TRBV6-2/TRBV6-3; cdr3_nt: TGTGCCAGCAGTACCCCCGACTCACCGTCTCAGTTCTTC; cdr3_aa: CASSTPDSPSQFF
d_call: TRBD1; j_call: TRBJ1-2; clone_size: few; v_call: TRBV19; cdr3_nt: TGTGCCAGTAGCCGACAGGGATACAACTATGGCTACACCTTC; cdr3_aa: CASSRQGYNYGYTF
d_call: -; j_call: TRBJ2-3; clone_size: -; v_call: TRBV4-1; cdr3_nt: TGCGCCAGCAGCCAAGATGGGGGCGTGCCCACAGATACGCAGTATTTT; cdr3_aa: CASSQDGGVPTDTQYF
d_call: TRBD1; j_call: TRBJ2-5; clone_size: -; v_call: TRBV3-1/TRBV3-2; cdr3_nt: TGTGCCAGCAGTCCGGGACAGGGGAAGGGTACCCAGTACTTC; cdr3_aa: CASSPGQGKGTQYF